Reported below is one TCR beta chain. This receptor's antigen is unknown. Base qualities are not at hand, and no much larger clone is one base apart. The data originate from a study of T cell changes during pregnancy in multiple sclerosis (dated by TCRdb to the late 2010s). Background for the entire study: The study examined how the T cell repertoire changed over the course of pregnancy in women with multiple sclerosis.

As encoded in the germline V gene, CDR1 is MRHNA while CDR2 is SNTAGT. From the cysteine through the phenylalanine, the CDR3 covers 16 amino acids. The sequence is cut down to CDR3 DNA, 48 bases in frame from base 1. Unmatched junction bases come to 4, with V trimmed by 4 bases and J by 0 bases. Library method: the immunoSEQ multiplex PCR assay. TCRdb stores this immuneACCESS table with in-frame sequences only. Part of the clones is absent; in the studies checked, under half of the shortfall reflects unresolved V genes, and no reason is known for the rest. This sample has 60,000 to 95,000 clones in its table, and about 89% of those were observed once. The ten largest clones capture more than 0.4% of the sample.

The sequence came from a female donor with multiple sclerosis, enrolled in a pregnancy study. The source was CD4+ T cells from peripheral blood mononuclear cells, collected before pregnancy. The chain is encoded by TRBV6-4 joined to TRBJ2-3, and TRBD2 matches 10 of the central bases. At the DNA level, the sequence is TGTGCCAGCAGTGCCCTAGCGGGGGCTAGCACAGATACGCAGTATTTT. The encoded protein is CASSALAGASTDTQYF.